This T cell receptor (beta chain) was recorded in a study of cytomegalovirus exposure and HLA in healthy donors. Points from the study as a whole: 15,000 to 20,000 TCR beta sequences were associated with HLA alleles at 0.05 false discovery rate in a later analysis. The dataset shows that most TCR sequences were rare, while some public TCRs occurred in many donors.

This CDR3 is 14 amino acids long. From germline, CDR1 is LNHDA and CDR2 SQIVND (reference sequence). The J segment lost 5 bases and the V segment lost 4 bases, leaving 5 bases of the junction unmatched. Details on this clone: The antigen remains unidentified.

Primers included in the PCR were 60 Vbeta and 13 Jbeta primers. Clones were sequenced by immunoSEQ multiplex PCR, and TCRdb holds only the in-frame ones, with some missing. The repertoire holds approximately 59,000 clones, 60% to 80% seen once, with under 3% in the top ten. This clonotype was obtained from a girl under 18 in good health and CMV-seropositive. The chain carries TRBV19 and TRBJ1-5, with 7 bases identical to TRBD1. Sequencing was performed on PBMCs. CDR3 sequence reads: CASSRGGRDQPQHF. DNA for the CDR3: TGTGCCAGTAGTAGAGGGGGCAGGGATCAGCCCCAGCATTTT.